The TCR beta chain described here comes from a study of T cells expressing NK-cell markers. Overall study results and limits: NKG2C+ dominant clonotypes from 5 to 7 donors made up about 1.0-8% of CD8+ T cells.

With respect to this clonotype: What it binds is not known.

Germline CDR1 SGHDT, CDR2 YYEEEE. The CDR3 length is 15 residues. TCR beta cDNA was generated via 5'RACE template switching incorporating UMIs. For each CDR3 protein, TCRdb gives one entry from its re-call of the 5' RACE reads, without DNA. The sample table includes about 30,000 distinct CDR3 sequences. The chain has TRBV5-6 and TRBJ2-1; the TCRdb call, TRBD2, lacks DNA for checking. What was sequenced was blood T cells: a sorted CD56 or NKG2C T cell subset, CD4+ or CD8+ T cells, or bulk PBMC T cells (not recorded which). This receptor was obtained from a woman aged 18 to 75 in good health. The CDR3 loop is CASSLGGDGYNEQFF.